These 5 T cell receptor beta chains were all obtained from the same sample, sequenced in a study of blood T cell repertoires in COVID-19. Measured with immunoSEQ multiplex PCR; TCRdb has only the in-frame clones, and not every one. The table lists about 200,000 clones, approximately 83% of them singletons. Specimen: PBMCs or T cells enriched from blood (not recorded which). The receptor set was obtained from a woman aged 40 to 50 with acute COVID-19.

V usage is TRBV2 and J usage is TRBJ2-2; tentatively, D is TRBD2 (6 bases). V was cut by 5 bases and J by 5 bases, with 15 bases left in between. The germline V gene has CDR1 SNHLY and CDR2 FYNNEI. The CDR3 is 15 amino acids. The CDR3 loop reads CASSRGRAGTGELFF. CDR3 bases: TGTGCCAGCAGTAGGGGAAGGGCGGGGACCGGGGAGCTGTTTTTT.

The genes are TRBV7-9 and TRBJ1-2, with TRBD1 matching 10 bases. Germline CDR1 reads SEHNR; CDR2 reads FQNEAQ (reference sequence). V was pared by 5 bases and J by 6 bases, with 9 bases of the junction left unmatched. The CDR3 totals 15 residues. CDR3 sequence reads: CASSLQTGTGDGYTF. Here the CDR3 DNA reads TGTGCCAGCAGCCTACAAACCGGGACAGGGGATGGCTACACCTTC.

CDR3 nucleotide sequence: TGTGCCAGCAGACAGGGATCGAATGAGCAGTTCTTC. It is translated as CASRQGSNEQFF. The rearrangement joins TRBV28 to TRBJ2-1; perhaps TRBD1 as D (6 bases). Trimming left V 6 bases short and J 7 bases short, with 10 bases between. This CDR3 is 12 amino acids long. Germline V lookup: CDR1 MDHEN, CDR2 SYDVKM. The full variable domain, its missing parts supplied by reference TRBV28 and TRBJ2-1, is DVKVTQSSRYLVKRTGEKVFLECVQDMDHENMFWYRQDPGLGLRLIYFSYDVKMKEKGDIPEGYSVSREKKERFSLILESASTNQTSMYLCASRQGSNEQFFGPGTRLTVL.

This clone was observed a single time. The V gene is TRBV19, the J gene TRBJ2-5, with 8 positions matching TRBD1. The CDR3 contains 15 residues. The V gene's germline CDR1 is LNHDA and CDR2 SQIVND (reference sequence). The V gene end was trimmed by 5 bases and the J gene end by 4 bases; junction bases not matched to a gene: 9. The DNA of the CDR3 is TGTGCCAGTAGTCTCGACAGGGGTACAGGAGAGACCCAGTACTTC. It is translated as CASSLDRGTGETQYF.

The chain employs TRBV25-1 and TRBJ2-2; 9 bases agree with TRBD1. The CDR3 has 18 residues. The trim removed 0 bases at V and 4 bases at J, leaving 9 bases unmatched. From germline, CDR1 is MGHDK and CDR2 SYGVNS. CDR3 nucleotide sequence: TGTGCCAGCAGTGAATATGGGGAGACAGGGGGAAGCACCGGGGAGCTGTTTTTT. Its translation is CASSEYGETGGSTGELFF.